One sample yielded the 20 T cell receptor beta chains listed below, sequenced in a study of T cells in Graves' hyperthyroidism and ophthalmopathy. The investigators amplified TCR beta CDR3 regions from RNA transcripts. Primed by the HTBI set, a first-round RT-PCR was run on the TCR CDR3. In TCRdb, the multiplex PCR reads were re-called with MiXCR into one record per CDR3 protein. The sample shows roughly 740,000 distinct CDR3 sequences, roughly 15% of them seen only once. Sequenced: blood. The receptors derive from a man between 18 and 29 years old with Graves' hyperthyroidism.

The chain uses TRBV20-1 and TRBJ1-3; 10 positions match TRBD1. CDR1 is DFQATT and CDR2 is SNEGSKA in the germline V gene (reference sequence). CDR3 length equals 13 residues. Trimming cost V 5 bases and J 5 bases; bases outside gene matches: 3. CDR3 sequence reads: CSAGTGDRNTIYF. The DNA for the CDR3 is TGCAGTGCTGGGACAGGGGATAGAAACACCATATATTTT.

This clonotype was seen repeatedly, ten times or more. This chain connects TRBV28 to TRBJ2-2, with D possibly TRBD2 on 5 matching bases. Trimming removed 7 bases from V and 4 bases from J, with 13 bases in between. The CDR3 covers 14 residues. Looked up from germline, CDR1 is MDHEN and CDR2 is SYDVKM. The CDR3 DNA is TGTGCCAGCACCTTAAGTGGAGGCACCGGGGAGCTGTTTTTT. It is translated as CASTLSGGTGELFF.

This CDR3 reads CASSPPSWGSNQPQHF. The CDR3 nucleotides are TGTGCCAGCAGCCCACCCAGTTGGGGTAGCAATCAGCCCCAGCATTTT. The chain links TRBV7-9 to TRBJ1-5; D unresolved. Trimming stripped 5 bases from V and 0 bases from J, with 14 bases between. The CDR3 extends over 16 amino acids. Looked up from germline, CDR1 is SEHNR and CDR2 is FQNEAQ (reference sequence).

The CDR3 here is CSARDGHRDYEQYF. Written as DNA, the CDR3 is TGCAGTGCTAGAGATGGCCACAGGGACTACGAGCAGTACTTC. This chain joins TRBV20-1 and TRBJ2-7, with D possibly matching TRBD1 (6 bases). V lost 0 bases and J 3 bases, leaving 12 bases between the germline ends. Germline loops: CDR1 DFQATT, CDR2 SNEGSKA (reference sequence). The CDR3 has 14 residues.

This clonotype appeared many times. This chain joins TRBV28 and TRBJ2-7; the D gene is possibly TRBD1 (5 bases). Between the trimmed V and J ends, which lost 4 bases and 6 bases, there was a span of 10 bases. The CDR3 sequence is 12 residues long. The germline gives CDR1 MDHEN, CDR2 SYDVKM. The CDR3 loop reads CASSSGQGEQYF. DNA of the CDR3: TGTGCCAGCAGTTCCGGACAAGGCGAGCAGTACTTC. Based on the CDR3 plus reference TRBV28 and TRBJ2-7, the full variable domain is DVKVTQSSRYLVKRTGEKVFLECVQDMDHENMFWYRQDPGLGLRLIYFSYDVKMKEKGDIPEGYSVSREKKERFSLILESASTNQTSMYLCASSSGQGEQYFGPGTRLTVT.

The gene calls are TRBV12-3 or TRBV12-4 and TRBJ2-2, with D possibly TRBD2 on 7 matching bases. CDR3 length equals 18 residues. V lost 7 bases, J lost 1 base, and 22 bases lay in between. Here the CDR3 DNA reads TGTGCCAGCACTGGGGGGGGGCGCTCGTATAAGAACACCGGGGAGCTGTTTTTT. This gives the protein CASTGGGRSYKNTGELFF.

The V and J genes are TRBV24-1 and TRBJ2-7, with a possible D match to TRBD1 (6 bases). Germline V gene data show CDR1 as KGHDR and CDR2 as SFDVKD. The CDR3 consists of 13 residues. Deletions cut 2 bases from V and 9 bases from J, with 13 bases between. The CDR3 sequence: CATSDSYRALQYF. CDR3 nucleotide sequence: TGTGCCACCAGTGATTCCTACAGGGCCTTGCAGTACTTC.

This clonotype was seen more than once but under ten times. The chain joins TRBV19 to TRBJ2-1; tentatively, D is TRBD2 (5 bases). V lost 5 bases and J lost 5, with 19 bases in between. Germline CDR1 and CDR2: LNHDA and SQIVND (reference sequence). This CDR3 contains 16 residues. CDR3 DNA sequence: TGTGCCAGTAGTCTTTTCCCGGGAAGGTGGAACAATGAGCAGTTCTTC. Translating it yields CASSLFPGRWNNEQFF.

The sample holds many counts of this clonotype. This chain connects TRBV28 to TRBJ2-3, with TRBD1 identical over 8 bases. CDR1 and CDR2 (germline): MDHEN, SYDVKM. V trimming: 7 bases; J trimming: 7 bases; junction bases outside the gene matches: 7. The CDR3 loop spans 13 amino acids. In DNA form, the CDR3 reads TGTGCCAGCACCTACAGGGACAGGAATACGCAGTATTTT. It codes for CASTYRDRNTQYF.

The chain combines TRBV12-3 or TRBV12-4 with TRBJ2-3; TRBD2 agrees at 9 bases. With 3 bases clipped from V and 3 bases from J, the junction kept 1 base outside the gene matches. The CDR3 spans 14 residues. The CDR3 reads CASSFGLATDTQYF. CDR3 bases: TGTGCCAGCAGTTTCGGACTAGCGACAGATACGCAGTATTTT.

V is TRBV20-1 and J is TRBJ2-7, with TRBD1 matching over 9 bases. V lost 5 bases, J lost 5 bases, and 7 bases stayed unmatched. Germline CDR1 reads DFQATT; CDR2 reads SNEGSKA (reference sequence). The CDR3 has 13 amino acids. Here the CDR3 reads CSARTGVRDEQYF. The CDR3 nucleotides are TGCAGTGCTCGGACAGGGGTACGCGACGAGCAGTACTTC.

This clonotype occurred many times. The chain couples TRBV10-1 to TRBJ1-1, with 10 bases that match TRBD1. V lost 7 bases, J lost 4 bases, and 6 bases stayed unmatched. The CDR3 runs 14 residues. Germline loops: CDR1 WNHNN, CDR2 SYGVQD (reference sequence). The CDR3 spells CASNPGQGSTEAFF. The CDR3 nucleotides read TGCGCCAGCAACCCGGGACAGGGGAGCACTGAAGCTTTCTTT.

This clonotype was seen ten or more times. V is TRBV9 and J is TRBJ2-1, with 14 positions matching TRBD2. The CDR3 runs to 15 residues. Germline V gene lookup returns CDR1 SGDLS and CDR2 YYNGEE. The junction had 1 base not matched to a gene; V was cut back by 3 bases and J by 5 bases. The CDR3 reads CASSGLAGGDNEQFF. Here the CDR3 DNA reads TGTGCCAGCAGCGGACTAGCGGGAGGGGACAATGAGCAGTTCTTC.

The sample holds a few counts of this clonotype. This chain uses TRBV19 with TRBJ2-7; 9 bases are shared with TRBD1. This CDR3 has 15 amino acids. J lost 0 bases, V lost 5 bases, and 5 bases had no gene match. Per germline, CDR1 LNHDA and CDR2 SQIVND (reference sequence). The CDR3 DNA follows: TGTGCCAGTAGTGCCGGGACAGGGCACTCCTACGAGCAGTACTTC. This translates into CASSAGTGHSYEQYF.

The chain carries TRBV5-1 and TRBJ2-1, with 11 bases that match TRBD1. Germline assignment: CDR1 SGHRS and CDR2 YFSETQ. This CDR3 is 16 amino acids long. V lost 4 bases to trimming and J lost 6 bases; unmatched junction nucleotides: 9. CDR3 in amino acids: CASSPPTGQGVNEQFF. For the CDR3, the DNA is TGCGCCAGCAGCCCGCCTACGGGACAGGGGGTCAATGAGCAGTTCTTC.

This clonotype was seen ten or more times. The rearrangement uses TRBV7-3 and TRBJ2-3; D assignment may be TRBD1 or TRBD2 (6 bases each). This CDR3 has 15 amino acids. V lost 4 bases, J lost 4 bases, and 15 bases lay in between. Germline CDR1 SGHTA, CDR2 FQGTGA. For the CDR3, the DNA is TGTGCCAGCAGCTCCTCTGGGGGGCTGGCAGATACGCAGTATTTT. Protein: CASSSSGGLADTQYF. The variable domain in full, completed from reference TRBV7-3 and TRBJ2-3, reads GAGVSQTPSNKVTEKGKYVELRCDPISGHTALYWYRQSLGQGPEFLIYFQGTGAADDSGLPNDRFFAVRPEGSVSTLKIQRTERGDSAVYLCASSSSGGLADTQYFGPGTRLTVL.

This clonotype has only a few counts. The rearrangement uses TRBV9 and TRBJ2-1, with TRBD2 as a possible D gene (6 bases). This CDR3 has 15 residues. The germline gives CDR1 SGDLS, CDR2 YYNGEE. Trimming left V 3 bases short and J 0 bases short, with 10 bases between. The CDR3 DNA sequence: TGTGCCAGCAGCGCCCGGGGGACCTCCTACAATGAGCAGTTCTTC. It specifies CASSARGTSYNEQFF.

CDR3 nucleotide sequence: TGTGCCAGCAGTCACATCCGGGACACCCACACTGAAGCTTTCTTT. It specifies CASSHIRDTHTEAFF. V gene TRBV6-1 combines with J gene TRBJ1-1; the D gene is possibly TRBD1 (6 bases). Germline lookup yields CDR1 MNHNS and CDR2 SASEGT. Trimming took 5 bases from V and 3 from J, leaving 16 bases between them. This CDR3 has 15 residues.

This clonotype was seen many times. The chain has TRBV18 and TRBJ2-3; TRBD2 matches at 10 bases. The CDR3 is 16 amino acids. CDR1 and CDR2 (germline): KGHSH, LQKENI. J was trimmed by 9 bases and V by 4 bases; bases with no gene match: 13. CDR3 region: CASSRGELAGRGTQYF. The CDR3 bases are TGTGCCAGCTCACGGGGAGAACTAGCGGGACGAGGGACGCAGTATTTT.

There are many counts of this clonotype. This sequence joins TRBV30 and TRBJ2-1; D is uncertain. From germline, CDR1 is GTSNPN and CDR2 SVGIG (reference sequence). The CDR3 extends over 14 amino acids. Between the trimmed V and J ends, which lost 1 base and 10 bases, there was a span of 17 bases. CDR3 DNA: TGTGCCTGGAGTGCATCGTCGACTCCTCAGGAGCAGTTCTTC. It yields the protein CAWSASSTPQEQFF.